These 17 T cell receptor beta chains were sequenced from one sample in a study of technical replicates of blood from a few donors (dated by TCRdb to about 2017). The receptor library was made with the immunoSEQ multiplex PCR assay. In its TCRdb copy, this immuneACCESS table keeps in-frame sequences only and misses some clones. Where compared with another copy, unresolved V genes explain less than half of these, and the others have no known cause. Recorded for this sample are approximately 80,000 clones; nearly 98% of them occurred a single time. The ten largest clonotypes hold more than 0.12% of the sample. The sample taken for sequencing was T cells isolated from PBMCs. The source is a human donor in good health.

The rearrangement joins TRBV6-6 to TRBJ2-7; a weak D match, TRBD1 (5 bases). Trimming stripped 4 bases from V and 5 bases from J, with 9 bases between. From germline, CDR1 is MNHNY and CDR2 SVGAGI (reference sequence). The CDR3 has 12 residues. For the CDR3, the DNA is TGTGCCAGCAGTTCAGGACACGACGAGCAGTACTTC. It specifies CASSSGHDEQYF.

The rearrangement uses TRBV27 and TRBJ2-7, with 8 bases lining up with TRBD1. CDR1 and CDR2 (germline): MNHEY, SMNVEV (reference sequence). CDR3 length: 16 amino acids. With 0 bases clipped from V and 4 bases from J, the junction kept 8 bases outside the gene matches. In nucleotides, the CDR3 is TGTGCCAGCAGTTTATCGAGACAGGGGTCGGGGTACGAGCAGTACTTC. This codes for CASSLSRQGSGYEQYF.

The chain recombines TRBV27 with TRBJ2-1; D remains ambiguous. The V end lost 5 bases, the J end lost 0 bases, and 8 bases lay between the germline ends. Germline-derived CDR1 and CDR2 are MNHEY and SMNVEV (reference sequence). This CDR3 region has 14 residues. DNA of the CDR3: TGTGCCAGCAGTCGATTGAGCTCCTACAATGAGCAGTTCTTC. Translated: CASSRLSSYNEQFF.

This sequence joins TRBV2 and TRBJ2-5, with TRBD2 matching over 9 bases. Unmatched junction bases numbered 3, after V lost 2 bases and J lost 2 bases. The CDR3 sequence is 15 residues long. Germline CDR1 and CDR2: SNHLY and FYNNEI. The CDR3 bases are TGTGCCAGCAGTGAAACGGCGGGGGGGCAAGAGACCCAGTACTTC. Its protein is CASSETAGGQETQYF.

This sequence joins TRBV18 and TRBJ2-1; TRBD1 matches at 8 bases. This CDR3 spans 15 amino acids. The J segment lost 0 bases and the V segment lost 6 bases, leaving 4 bases of the junction unmatched. CDR1 and CDR2 (germline): KGHSH, LQKENI. DNA of the CDR3: TGTGCCAGCTCGACAGGGGTAAGCTCCTACAATGAGCAGTTCTTC. This translates into CASSTGVSSYNEQFF.

J is TRBJ2-7 and V is TRBV18; 8 nucleotides align to TRBD2. The CDR3 has 15 amino acids. V trimming: 0 bases; J trimming: 7 bases; junction bases outside the gene matches: 8. The germline V gene has CDR1 KGHSH and CDR2 LQKENI. Written as DNA, the CDR3 is TGTGCCAGCTCACCACCGACGGGAGGGCTTTGGGAGCAGTACTTC. Protein: CASSPPTGGLWEQYF.

The genes are TRBV30 and TRBJ1-2; TRBD1 might be the D (5 bases). The V end was cut by 4 bases, the J end by 2 bases, with 17 bases between. Looked up from germline, CDR1 is GTSNPN and CDR2 is SVGIG (reference sequence). CDR3 length equals 15 residues. The CDR3 DNA is TGTGCCTGGAACCTCCTACAGGACACCAACTATGGCTACACCTTC. It specifies CAWNLLQDTNYGYTF.

This chain uses TRBV7-9 with TRBJ2-2; 10 bases agree with TRBD2. CDR1 is SEHNR and CDR2 is FQNEAQ in the germline V gene (reference sequence). The CDR3 length is 16 residues. Unmatched junction bases numbered 7, after V lost 3 bases and J lost 6 bases. The CDR3 DNA sequence: TGTGCCAGCAGCTTCACTAGCGGGGTTGAACCCGGGGAGCTGTTTTTT. Translating gives CASSFTSGVEPGELFF.

The chain has TRBV7-9 and TRBJ1-4; D may be TRBD1 (6 bases). Germline V gives CDR1 SEHNR, CDR2 FQNEAQ (reference sequence). The CDR3 spans 14 residues. Trimming stripped 2 bases from V and 6 bases from J, with 10 bases between. CDR3 protein: CASSLTGRDEKLFF. CDR3 DNA: TGTGCCAGCAGCTTAACAGGGAGGGATGAAAAACTGTTTTTT. Together with reference TRBV7-9 and TRBJ1-4, the CDR3 gives the full variable domain: DTGVSQNPRHKITKRGQNVTFRCDPISEHNRLYWYRQTLGQGPEFLTYFQNEAQLEKSRLLSDRFSAERPKGSFSTLEIQRTEQGDSAMYLCASSLTGRDEKLFFGSGTQLSVL.

This clone showed up just once. The CDR3 DNA follows: TGTGCCAGCTCGGGGACTCCCGGCTACAATGAGCAGTTCTTC. Encoded protein: CASSGTPGYNEQFF. The rearrangement links TRBV18 to TRBJ2-1; a weak D match, TRBD2 (6 bases). The CDR3 length is 14 residues. Trimming left V 6 bases short and J 3 bases short, with 12 bases between. Germline V gives CDR1 KGHSH, CDR2 LQKENI.

The chain links TRBV28 to TRBJ1-2; D is possibly TRBD1 (5 bases). In germline, CDR1 is MDHEN, CDR2 SYDVKM. The germline V and J ends were trimmed by 5 bases and 2 bases, with 9 bases remaining between them. The CDR3 contains 13 residues. The CDR3 DNA reads as TGTGCCAGCAGTCAAGGACAAAACTATGGCTACACCTTC. Translated: CASSQGQNYGYTF.

This rearrangement joins TRBV19 to TRBJ2-2; TRBD1 aligns across 8 bases. Germline loops: CDR1 LNHDA, CDR2 SQIVND (reference sequence). V was clipped by 9 bases and J by 3 bases; unmatched bases: 9. CDR3 length: 15 amino acids. The CDR3 spells CASRYRGMDTGELFF. The DNA of the CDR3 is TGTGCCAGCCGATACAGGGGGATGGACACCGGGGAGCTGTTTTTT.

The V call is TRBV7-9, the J call TRBJ2-7; 10 bases are shared with TRBD2. The V segment lost 3 bases and the J segment 4 bases; nucleotides outside the gene matches: 3. The CDR3 has 14 amino acids. CDR1 and CDR2 (germline): SEHNR, FQNEAQ (reference sequence). CDR3 residues: CASSFSGGSYEQYF. DNA for the CDR3: TGTGCCAGCAGCTTTAGCGGGGGGTCTTACGAGCAGTACTTC.

The V call is TRBV4-1, the J call TRBJ2-5; D is uncertain. Trimming took off 3 bases at V and 5 bases at J, with 13 bases between the two ends. CDR3 size: 14 residues. Germline CDR1 MGHRA, CDR2 YSYEKL. CDR3 residues: CASSQAQAYETQYF. CDR3 coding DNA: TGCGCCAGCAGCCAGGCTCAAGCGTATGAGACCCAGTACTTC.

V gene TRBV19 combines with J gene TRBJ2-3; tentatively, D is TRBD1 (5 bases). The CDR3 length is 14 residues. Germline V gene lookup returns CDR1 LNHDA and CDR2 SQIVND (reference sequence). Trimming removed 5 bases from V and 2 bases from J, with 11 bases in between. Here the CDR3 reads CASSHQGNTDTQYF. CDR3 coding DNA: TGTGCCAGTAGTCACCAGGGTAACACAGATACGCAGTATTTT.

For this clone: The junction and the germline gene differ at one end; a read error may be behind it. The V and J genes are TRBV29-1 and TRBJ1-2, with 8 bases lining up with TRBD1. Germline V gives CDR1 SQVTM, CDR2 ANQGSEA. The CDR3 is 11 residues long. Written as DNA, the CDR3 is TGCAGCGAAGGGGACAGGCTCCCCAGGGCCTTC. This encodes CSEGDRLPRAF.

The chain's CDR3 is CASSLRTGEYGYTF. CDR3 bases: TGTGCCAGCAGTTTGAGGACAGGGGAGTATGGCTACACCTTC. The V gene is TRBV6-5, the J gene TRBJ1-2, with 9 bases that match TRBD1. CDR1 and CDR2 (germline): MNHEY, SVGAGI. CDR3 length: 14 residues. With V trimmed by 4 bases and J by 5 bases, 5 bases remained unmatched.